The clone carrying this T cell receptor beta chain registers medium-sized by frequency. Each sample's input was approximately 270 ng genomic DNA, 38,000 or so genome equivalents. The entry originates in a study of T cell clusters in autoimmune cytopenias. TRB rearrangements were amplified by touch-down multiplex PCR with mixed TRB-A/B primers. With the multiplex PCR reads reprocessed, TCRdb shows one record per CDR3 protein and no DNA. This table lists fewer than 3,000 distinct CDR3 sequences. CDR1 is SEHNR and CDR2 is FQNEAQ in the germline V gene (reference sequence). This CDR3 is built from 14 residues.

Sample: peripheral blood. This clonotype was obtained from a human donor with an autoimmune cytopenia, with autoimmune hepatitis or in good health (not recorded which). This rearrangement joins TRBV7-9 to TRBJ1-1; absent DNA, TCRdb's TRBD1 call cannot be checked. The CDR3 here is CASSSPTGSNEAFF.